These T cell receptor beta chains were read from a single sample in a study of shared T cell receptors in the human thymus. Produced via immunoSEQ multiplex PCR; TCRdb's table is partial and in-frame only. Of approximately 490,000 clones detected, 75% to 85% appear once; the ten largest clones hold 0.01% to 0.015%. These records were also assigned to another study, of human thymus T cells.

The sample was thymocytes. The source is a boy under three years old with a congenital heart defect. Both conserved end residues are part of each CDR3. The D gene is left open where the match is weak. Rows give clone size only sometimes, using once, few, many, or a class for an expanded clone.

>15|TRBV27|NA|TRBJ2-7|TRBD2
TGTGCCAGCAGTACTCCTCGGACTAGCCGCGACGAGCAGTACTTC
CASSTPRTSRDEQYF
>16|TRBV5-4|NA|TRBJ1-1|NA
TGTGCCAGCAGCCCACAGCGGGGGCAAATGAACACTGAAGCTTTCTTT
CASSPQRGQMNTEAFF
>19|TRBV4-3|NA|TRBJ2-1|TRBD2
TGCGCCAGCAGCCGCCGGGGACTAGCGGGAGCCCAGCCCTACAATGAGCAGTTCTTC
CASSRRGLAGAQPYNEQFF
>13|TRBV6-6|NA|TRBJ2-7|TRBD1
TGTGCCAGCGGCGGACAGGGGGCCTTCGAGCAGTACTTC
CASGGQGAFEQYF
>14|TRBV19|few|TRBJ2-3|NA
TGTGCCAGTAGTTTCAGGGAAACGAGAGATACGCAGTATTTT
CASSFRETRDTQYF
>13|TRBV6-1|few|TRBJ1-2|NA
TGTGCCAGCAGTGGTGGCTCCCCCTATGGCTACACCTTC
CASSGGSPYGYTF
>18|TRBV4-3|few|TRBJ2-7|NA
TGCGCCAGCAGCCAAGATGCTGAGGGTGAGCGGGCCGCCTACGAGCAGTACTTC
CASSQDAEGERAAYEQYF
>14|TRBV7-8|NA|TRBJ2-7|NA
TGTGCCAGCAGCGCCCCCGGGACACGCTACGAGCAGTACTTC
CASSAPGTRYEQYF
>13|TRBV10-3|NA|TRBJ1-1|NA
TGTGCCATCAGTGCTTCAGGGGACACTGAAGCTTTCTTT
CAISASGDTEAFF
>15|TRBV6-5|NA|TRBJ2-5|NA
TGTGCCAGCAGAGTTACAGGGAAGGGGCGAGAGACCCAGTACTTC
CASRVTGKGRETQYF
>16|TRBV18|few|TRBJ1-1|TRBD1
TGTGCCAGCTCACCACCCTCGACAGGGACTAACACTGAAGCTTTCTTT
CASSPPSTGTNTEAFF
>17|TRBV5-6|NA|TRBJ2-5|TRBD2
TGTGCCAGCAGCTTGGGGGTGGGGGTAGCGGGACAAGAGACCCAGTACTTC
CASSLGVGVAGQETQYF
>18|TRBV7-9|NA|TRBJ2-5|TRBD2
TGTGCCAGCAGCTTAGATCCCCTTTGGAGGGAGGGCCGAGAGACCCAGTACTTC
CASSLDPLWREGRETQYF
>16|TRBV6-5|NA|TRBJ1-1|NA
TGTGCCAGCAGTTACTCGAGAGGGCTGCTGAACACTGAAGCTTTCTTT
CASSYSRGLLNTEAFF
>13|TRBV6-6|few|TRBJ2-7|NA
TGTGCCAGCAGTTCCAGGGGTGGCTACGAGCAGTACTTC
CASSSRGGYEQYF
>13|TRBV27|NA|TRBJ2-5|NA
TGTGCCAGCAGACCGGACCGGGAGGAGACCCAGTACTTC
CASRPDREETQYF
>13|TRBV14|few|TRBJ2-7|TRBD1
TGTGCCAGCAGCCAAACAGGGGGCACCAAGCAGTACTTC
CASSQTGGTKQYF
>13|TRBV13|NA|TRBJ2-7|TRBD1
TGTGCCAGCAGGACAGGGGGGACCTACGAGCAGTACTTC
CASRTGGTYEQYF
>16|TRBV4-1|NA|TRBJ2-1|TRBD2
TGCGCCAGCAGCCACGCCGGGACTAGCGGGAGGGTTGAGCAGTTCTTC
CASSHAGTSGRVEQFF
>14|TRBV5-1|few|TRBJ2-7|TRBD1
TGCGCCAGCAGCCCCGGGACAGCCTCCTACGAGCAGTACTTC
CASSPGTASYEQYF
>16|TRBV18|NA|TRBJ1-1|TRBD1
TGTGCCAGCTCCCCGGGACAGGGCACGTTGAACACTGAAGCTTTCTTT
CASSPGQGTLNTEAFF
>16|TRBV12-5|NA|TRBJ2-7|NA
TGTGCTAGTGGTACCCTCGTCGGTAGCGAGGACTACGAGCAGTACTTC
CASGTLVGSEDYEQYF
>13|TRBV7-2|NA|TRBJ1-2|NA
TGTGCCAGCAGCCCCGGGGGAGACTATGGCTACACCTTC
CASSPGGDYGYTF
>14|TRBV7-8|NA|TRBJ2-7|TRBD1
TGTGCCAGCAGCTTCCAGGACAGGGACTACGAGCAGTACTTC
CASSFQDRDYEQYF
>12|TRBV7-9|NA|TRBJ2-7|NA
TGTGCCAGCCCCGGCGGGTTCCACGAGCAGTACTTC
CASPGGFHEQYF
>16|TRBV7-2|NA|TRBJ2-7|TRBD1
TGTGCCAGCAGCAGAATGGGACAGTCCAGCTCCTACGAGCAGTACTTC
CASSRMGQSSSYEQYF
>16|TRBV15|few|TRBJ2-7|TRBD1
TGTGCCACCAGCAGAGATTCGGGCAGGGGGCTTCACGAGCAGTACTTC
CATSRDSGRGLHEQYF
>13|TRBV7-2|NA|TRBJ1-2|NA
TGTGCCAGCAGCTTAGCCAGGGAAGATTGGTACACCTTC
CASSLAREDWYTF
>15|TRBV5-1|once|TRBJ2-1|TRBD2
TGCGCCAGCAGCTTGGGACTAGCGGGAGATCGAGAGCAGTTCTTC
CASSLGLAGDREQFF
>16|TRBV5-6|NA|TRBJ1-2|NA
TGTGCCAGCAGCTTGGACCCGACAGGACGCCTAGAGGGCTACACCTTC
CASSLDPTGRLEGYTF
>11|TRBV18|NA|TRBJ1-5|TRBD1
TGTGCCAGCTCACCAGGACAGGGTAAGCATTTT
CASSPGQGKHF
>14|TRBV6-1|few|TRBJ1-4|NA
TGTGCCAGCAGTGCGGGGCAGGGAGGTGAAAAACTGTTTTTT
CASSAGQGGEKLFF
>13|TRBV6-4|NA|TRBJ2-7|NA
TGTGCCAGCAGTGATCCGGACAATAGTGTGCAGTACTTC
CASSDPDNSVQYF
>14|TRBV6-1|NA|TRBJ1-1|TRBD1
TGTGCCAGCAGTCGACAGGGGGGAAACACTGAAGCTTTCTTT
CASSRQGGNTEAFF
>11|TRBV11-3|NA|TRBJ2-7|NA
TGTGCCAGCAGCTCCCTCAGCGAGCAGTACTTC
CASSSLSEQYF
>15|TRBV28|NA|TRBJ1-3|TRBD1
TGTGCCAGCGGCCCCCGATGGACAGGGCCAAACACCATATATTTT
CASGPRWTGPNTIYF
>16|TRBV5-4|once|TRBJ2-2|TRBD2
TGTGCCACCGGGGGAGCGACTAGCGGAAACACCGGGGAGCTGTTTTTT
CATGGATSGNTGELFF
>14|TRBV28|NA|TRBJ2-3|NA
TGTGCCAGCAGCGAGGTGGGGGGTCAAGATACGCAGTATTTT
CASSEVGGQDTQYF
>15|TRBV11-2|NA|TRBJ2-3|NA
TGTGCCAGCAGCTTCGCCTCAGGGAGCACAGATACGCAGTATTTT
CASSFASGSTDTQYF
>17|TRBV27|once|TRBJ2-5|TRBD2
TGTGCCAGCAGAGAAAGAGGGCGGGAGGGCCTATGGGAGACCCAGTACTTC
CASRERGREGLWETQYF
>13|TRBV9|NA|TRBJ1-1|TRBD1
TGTGCCAGCAGCGCAGGGACAGGGAGAGGAGCTTTCTTT
CASSAGTGRGAFF
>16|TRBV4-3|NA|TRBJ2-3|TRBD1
TGCGCCAGCAGCCAAGCACCGGGACAGGGTACAGATACGCAGTATTTT
CASSQAPGQGTDTQYF
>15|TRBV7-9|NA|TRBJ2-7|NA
TGTGCCAGCAGCCCCCAGCTAGTAGGGGTGGGGGAGCAGTACTTC
CASSPQLVGVGEQYF
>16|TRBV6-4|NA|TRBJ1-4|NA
TGTGCCAGATCACTTTTAGGGGAAGCAACTAATGAAAAACTGTTTTTT
CARSLLGEATNEKLFF
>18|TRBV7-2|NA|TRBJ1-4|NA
TGTGCCAGCAGCTTAGCGAGAGGGCAGGTAGAGGGGGATGAAAAACTGTTTTTT
CASSLARGQVEGDEKLFF
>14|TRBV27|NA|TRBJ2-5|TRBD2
TGTGCCAGCAGGACTAGCGGGAGTGGAGAGACCCAGTACTTC
CASRTSGSGETQYF
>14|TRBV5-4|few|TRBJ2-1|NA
TGTGCCAGCAGCTTGGGGCTGCCAGACAATGAGCAGTTCTTC
CASSLGLPDNEQFF
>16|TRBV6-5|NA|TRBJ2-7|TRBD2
TGTGCCAGCAGTTTCTCTCTAGCGGCCCCACTCCACGAGCAGTACTTC
CASSFSLAAPLHEQYF
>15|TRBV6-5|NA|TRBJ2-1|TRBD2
TGTGCCAGCAGTTACTCGGGACTAGCGGGATTTGAGCAGTTCTTC
CASSYSGLAGFEQFF
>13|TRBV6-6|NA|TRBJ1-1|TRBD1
TGTGCCAGCAGGTCGACAGGGAAGGCTGAAGCTTTCTTT
CASRSTGKAEAFF
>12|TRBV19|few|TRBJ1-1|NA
TGTGCCAGTAGTCCCACAGGGCGACAAGCTTTCTTT
CASSPTGRQAFF
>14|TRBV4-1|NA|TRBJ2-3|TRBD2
TGCGCCAGCAGCCTGATAGCGGGAGCAGATACGCAGTATTTT
CASSLIAGADTQYF
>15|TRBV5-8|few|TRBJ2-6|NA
TGTGCCAGCAGCTTGGGAGCCTCTGGGGCCAACGTCCTGACTTTC
CASSLGASGANVLTF
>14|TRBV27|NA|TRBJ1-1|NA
TGTGCCAGCAGTTTAAGGCGGAGGAACACTGAAGCTTTCTTT
CASSLRRRNTEAFF